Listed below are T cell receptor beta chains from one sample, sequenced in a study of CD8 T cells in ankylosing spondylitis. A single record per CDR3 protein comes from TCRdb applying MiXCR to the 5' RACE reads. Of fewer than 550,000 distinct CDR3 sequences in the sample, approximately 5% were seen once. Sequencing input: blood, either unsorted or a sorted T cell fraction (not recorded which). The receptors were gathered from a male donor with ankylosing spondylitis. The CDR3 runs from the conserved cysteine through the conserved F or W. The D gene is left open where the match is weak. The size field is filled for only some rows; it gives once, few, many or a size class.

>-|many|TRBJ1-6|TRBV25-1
CASSETYGRTGRFNSPLHF
TGTGCCAGCAGTGAAACCTATGGGCGGACCGGCCGGTTCAATTCACCCCTCCACTTT
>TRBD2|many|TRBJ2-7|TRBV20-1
CSAGALRREGLNEQYF
TGCAGTGCGGGTGCTCTCAGGCGGGAGGGCCTTAACGAGCAGTACTTC
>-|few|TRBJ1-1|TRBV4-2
CASSQVKGTNTEAFF
TGTGCCAGCAGCCAAGTAAAGGGGACGAACACTGAAGCTTTCTTT
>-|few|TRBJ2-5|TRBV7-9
CASSPDGRETQYF
TGTGCCAGCAGCCCGGACGGGCGGGAGACCCAGTACTTC
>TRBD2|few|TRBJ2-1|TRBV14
CASSPSTSGTGFF
TGTGCCAGCAGCCCGTCGACTAGCGGGACAGGGTTCTTC
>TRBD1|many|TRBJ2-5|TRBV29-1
CSGDRGEGETQYF
TGCAGCGGTGACAGGGGGGAGGGAGAGACCCAGTACTTC
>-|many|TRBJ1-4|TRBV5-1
CASRRDWATNEKLFF
TGCGCCAGCAGGCGAGATTGGGCAACTAATGAAAAACTGTTTTTT
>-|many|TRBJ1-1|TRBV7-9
CASSPLAVQGPAFF
TGTGCCAGCAGCCCCTTGGCGGTGCAGGGTCCAGCTTTCTTT
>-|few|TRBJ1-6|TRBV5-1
CASSLERAYSPLHF
TGCGCCAGCAGCTTGGAGAGGGCCTATTCACCCCTCCACTTT
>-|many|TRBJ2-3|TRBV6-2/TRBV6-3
CASSYTGGETDTQYF
TGTGCCAGCAGTTACACAGGCGGGGAGACAGATACGCAGTATTTT
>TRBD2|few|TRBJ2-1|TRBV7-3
CASSVLAGAYNEQFF
TGTGCCAGCAGCGTACTAGCGGGGGCGTACAATGAGCAGTTCTTC
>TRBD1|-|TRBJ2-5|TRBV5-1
CASSAGTGEPETQYF
TGCGCCAGCAGCGCCGGGACAGGGGAGCCAGAGACCCAGTACTTC
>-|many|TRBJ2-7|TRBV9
CASSVGQGYYEQYF
TGTGCCAGCAGCGTAGGTCAGGGCTACTACGAGCAGTACTTC
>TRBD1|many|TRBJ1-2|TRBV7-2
CASSLGDRGQGYTF
TGTGCCAGCAGCTTAGGGGACAGGGGGCAAGGCTACACCTTC
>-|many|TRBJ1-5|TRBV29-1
CSVASARGSNQPQHF
TGCAGCGTTGCGAGCGCCAGGGGTAGCAATCAGCCCCAGCATTTT
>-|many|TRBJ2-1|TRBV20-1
CSASPGDEQFF
TGCAGTGCTAGCCCGGGGGATGAGCAGTTCTTC
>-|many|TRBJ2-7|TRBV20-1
CSASKGMDYEQYF
TGCAGTGCCAGCAAGGGGATGGACTACGAGCAGTACTTC
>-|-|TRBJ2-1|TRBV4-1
CASSQDTGSSGYNEQFF
TGCGCCAGCAGCCAAGATACAGGGTCTAGCGGATACAATGAGCAGTTCTTC
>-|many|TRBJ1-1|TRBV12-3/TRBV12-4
CASRSPGPTEAFF
TGTGCCAGCAGATCACCGGGGCCCACTGAAGCTTTCTTT
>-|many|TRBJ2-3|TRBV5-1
CASSPFGITDTQYF
TGCGCCAGCAGCCCCTTCGGAATCACAGATACGCAGTATTTT
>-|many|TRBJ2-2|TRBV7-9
CASSYPGSGELFF
TGTGCCAGCAGCTACCCAGGGTCCGGGGAGCTGTTTTTT
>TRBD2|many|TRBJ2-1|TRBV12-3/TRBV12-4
CASSAGLAVISYNEQFF
TGTGCCAGCAGTGCGGGACTAGCGGTAATCTCCTACAATGAGCAGTTCTTC
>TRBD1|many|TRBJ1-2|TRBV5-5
CASSLIPRQGDGYTF
TGTGCCAGCAGCTTGATACCTCGACAGGGCGATGGCTACACCTTC
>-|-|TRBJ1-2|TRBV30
CARRGTDYGYTF
TGTGCCCGGAGGGGGACTGACTATGGCTACACCTTC
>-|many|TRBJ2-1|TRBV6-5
CASSYRHNSNEQFF
TGTGCCAGCAGTTACCGCCATAACAGCAATGAGCAGTTCTTC
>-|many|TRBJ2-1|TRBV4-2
CASSPADYSYNEQFF
TGTGCCAGCAGCCCAGCGGATTACTCCTACAATGAGCAGTTCTTC
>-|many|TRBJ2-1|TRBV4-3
CASSQDYTFYNEQFF
TGCGCCAGCAGCCAAGATTACACCTTCTACAATGAGCAGTTCTTC
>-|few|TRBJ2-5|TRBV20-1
CSARAPGPKGQETQYF
TGCAGTGCTAGAGCTCCGGGACCAAAAGGGCAAGAGACCCAGTACTTC
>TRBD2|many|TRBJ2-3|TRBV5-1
CASSALGTSGDTQYF
TGCGCCAGCAGCGCCCTCGGGACTAGTGGCGATACGCAGTATTTT
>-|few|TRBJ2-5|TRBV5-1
CASSPEGGWETQYF
TGCGCCAGCAGCCCGGAGGGGGGCTGGGAGACCCAGTACTTC
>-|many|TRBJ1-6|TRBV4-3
CASSQEGLNSALHF
TGCGCCAGCAGCCAAGAGGGCCTCAATTCGGCCCTCCACTTT
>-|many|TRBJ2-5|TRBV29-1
CSVAPGLETQYF
TGCAGCGTTGCCCCGGGCTTAGAGACCCAGTACTTC
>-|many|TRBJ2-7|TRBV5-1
CASSLGAGATYEQYF
TGCGCCAGCAGCTTGGGGGCCGGAGCGACCTACGAGCAGTACTTC
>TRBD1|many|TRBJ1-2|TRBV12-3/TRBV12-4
CASTPGQGSGYTF
TGTGCCAGCACCCCCGGACAGGGAAGCGGCTACACCTTC
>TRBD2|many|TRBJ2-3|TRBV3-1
CASSHSIAGISTDTQYF
TGTGCCAGCAGCCATTCTATAGCGGGAATAAGCACAGATACGCAGTATTTT
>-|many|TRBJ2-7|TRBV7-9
CASSPMGGPYEQYF
TGTGCCAGCTCCCCCATGGGAGGCCCCTACGAGCAGTACTTC
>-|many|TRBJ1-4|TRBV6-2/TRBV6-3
CASSDTRRDPATNEKLFF
TGTGCCAGCAGCGATACCCGCCGGGACCCAGCAACTAATGAAAAACTGTTTTTT
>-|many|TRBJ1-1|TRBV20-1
CSSGIMNTEAFF
TGCAGTTCCGGTATTATGAACACTGAAGCTTTCTTT
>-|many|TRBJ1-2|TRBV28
CASSPRQGWAGYTF
TGTGCCAGCAGCCCCCGGCAGGGGTGGGCTGGCTACACCTTC
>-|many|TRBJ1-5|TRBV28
CASSFSDRSIEPQHF
TGTGCCAGCAGTTTCTCGGACAGATCGATAGAGCCCCAGCATTTT
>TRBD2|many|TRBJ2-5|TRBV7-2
CASTPVGLAGGQETQYF
TGTGCCAGCACTCCTGTGGGACTAGCGGGGGGTCAAGAGACCCAGTACTTC
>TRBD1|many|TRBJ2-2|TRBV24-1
CATSDLFDRERDGELFF
TGTGCCACCAGTGACTTATTTGACAGGGAACGGGACGGGGAGCTGTTTTTT
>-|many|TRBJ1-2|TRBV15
CATSGDSNYGYTF
TGTGCCACCAGCGGAGACAGTAACTATGGCTACACCTTC
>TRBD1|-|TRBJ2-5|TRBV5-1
CASRRIPGQQETQYF
TGCGCCAGCAGACGGATACCGGGACAGCAAGAGACCCAGTACTTC
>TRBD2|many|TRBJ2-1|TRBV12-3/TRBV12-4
CASRGLAGGFYNEQFF
TGTGCCAGCAGGGGACTAGCGGGGGGGTTCTACAATGAGCAGTTCTTC
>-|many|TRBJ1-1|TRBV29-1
CSVDEGVNTEAFF
TGCAGCGTTGATGAGGGGGTGAACACTGAAGCTTTCTTT
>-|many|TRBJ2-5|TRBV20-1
CSAPGSGAQYF
TGCAGTGCCCCAGGGTCCGGGGCCCAGTACTTC
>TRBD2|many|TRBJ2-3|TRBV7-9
CASSYRLASSTDTQYF
TGTGCCAGCAGCTACCGACTAGCGTCTAGCACAGATACGCAGTATTTT
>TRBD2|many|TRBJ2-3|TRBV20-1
CSARGTGTSPDTQYF
TGCAGTGCTAGAGGGACCGGGACTAGCCCAGATACGCAGTATTTT
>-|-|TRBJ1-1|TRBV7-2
CASSLAQTTNTEAFF
TGTGCCAGCAGCTTAGCGCAGACAACGAACACTGAAGCTTTCTTT
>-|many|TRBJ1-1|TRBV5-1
CASSLEREWATEAFF
TGCGCCAGCAGCTTGGAGAGGGAATGGGCCACTGAAGCTTTCTTT
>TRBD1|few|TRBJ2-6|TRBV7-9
CASSLAARGPGANVLTF
TGTGCCAGCAGCTTAGCGGCCAGGGGGCCTGGGGCCAACGTCCTGACTTTC
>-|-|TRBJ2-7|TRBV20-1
CSARDQQGVEQYF
TGCAGTGCTAGAGATCAACAGGGCGTCGAGCAGTACTTC
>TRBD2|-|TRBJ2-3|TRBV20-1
CSAKAGDYTDTQYF
TGCAGTGCTAAAGCGGGAGACTACACAGATACGCAGTATTTT